This T cell receptor beta chain was obtained from a study of T-cell reconstitution after alpha-beta-depleted transplantation in children. Germline trimming cut 6 bases from V and 2 bases from J; bases unmatched to any gene: 7. Per germline, CDR1 DFQATT and CDR2 SNEGSKA (reference sequence). The CDR3 is 15 amino acids. The library targeted TCRbeta and was prepared with unique molecular identifiers. TCRdb called the PCR reads again in MiXCR, with one record for every CDR3 protein. The sample lists some 440,000 distinct CDR3 sequences; roughly 17% were seen once. The starting material was PBMCs, mostly from graft donor cells, obtained 360 days after TCRalphabeta/CD19-depleted stem cell transplant. The source is a boy under two years old who had a stem cell transplant for Wiskott-Aldrich syndrome, so the T cells may come from the graft donor. The chain couples TRBV20-1 to TRBJ2-7, with 13 bases fitting TRBD2. The CDR3 sequence: CSAIPGLAGPYEQYF. DNA of the CDR3: TGCAGTGCAATTCCGGGACTAGCGGGGCCCTACGAGCAGTACTTC.